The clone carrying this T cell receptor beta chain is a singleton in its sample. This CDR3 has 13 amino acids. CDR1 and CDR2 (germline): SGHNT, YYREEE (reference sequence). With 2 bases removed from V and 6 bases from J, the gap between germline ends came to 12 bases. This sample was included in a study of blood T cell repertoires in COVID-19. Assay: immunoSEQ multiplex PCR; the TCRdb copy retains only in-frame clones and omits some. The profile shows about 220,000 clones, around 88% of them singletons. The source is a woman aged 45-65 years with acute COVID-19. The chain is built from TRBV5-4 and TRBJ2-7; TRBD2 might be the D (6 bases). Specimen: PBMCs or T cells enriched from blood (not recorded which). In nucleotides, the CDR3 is TGTGCCAGCAGCTTAAACCCGGGGGTCGAGCAGTACTTC. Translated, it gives CASSLNPGVEQYF.